This passage covers 5 T cell receptor beta chains from one sample sequenced in a study of control samples from healthy donors and cancer patients (TCRdb year 2020). Library construction relied on the immunoSEQ multiplex PCR assay. This is the immuneACCESS table as TCRdb keeps it, with only in-frame sequences that have V and J called. A part of the clones is gone; compared with another copy, unresolved V genes explain less than half, and the rest is unexplained. Across this sample there are some 74,000 clones, with 70% to 90% seen only once. The ten largest clonotypes hold 5.7% of the sample. The sample taken for sequencing was blood. These receptors were collected from a woman aged 45-65 years in good health.

V gene TRBV3-1 (or the pseudogene TRBV3-2) combines with J gene TRBJ1-6, with D uncertain. Germline values: CDR1 LGHDT, CDR2 YNNKEL (reference sequence). V lost 1 base and J 8 bases, leaving 12 bases between the germline ends. The CDR3 loop spans 15 amino acids. CDR3 protein: CASSQVFRGYSPLHF. CDR3 coding DNA: TGTGCCAGCAGCCAAGTCTTTCGCGGGTATTCACCCCTCCACTTT.

The V and J genes are TRBV6-5 and TRBJ2-3; no firm D call. This CDR3 is built from 14 residues. CDR1 and CDR2 from the germline V gene are MNHEY and SVGAGI. V lost 6 bases to trimming and J lost 5 bases, with 15 bases between them. The CDR3 DNA follows: TGTGCCAGCAGCCTTGGGGTAGCTGGAGATACGCAGTATTTT. This encodes CASSLGVAGDTQYF.

CDR3 sequence: CASRRDRGNEKLFF. The CDR3 bases are TGTGCCAGCAGGAGGGACAGGGGGAATGAAAAACTGTTTTTT. The chain recombines TRBV6-5 with TRBJ1-4, with 11 nucleotides matching TRBD1. Germline V gene lookup returns CDR1 MNHEY and CDR2 SVGAGI. The CDR3 spans 14 residues. Trimming at V came to 6 bases and at J to 5 bases, leaving 2 bases not matched to a gene.

The chain recombines TRBV5-1 with TRBJ2-1; 12 bases map to TRBD2. Trimming at V came to 3 bases and at J to 2 bases, leaving 3 bases not matched to a gene. The CDR3 is made up of 16 amino acids. Per the germline V gene, CDR1 is SGHRS and CDR2 is YFSETQ. The CDR3 loop reads CASSSRTSGAYNEQFF. The DNA of the CDR3 is TGCGCCAGCAGCTCCCGGACTAGCGGGGCCTACAATGAGCAGTTCTTC.

The chain employs TRBV2 and TRBJ1-2; TRBD1 aligns across 9 bases. The CDR3 runs to 13 residues. In germline, CDR1 is SNHLY, CDR2 FYNNEI. J gave up 5 bases and V 10 bases, and 8 bases lay outside the gene matches. CDR3 nucleotides: TGTGCCACCTCCAGCGGGACAGGGTATGGCTACACCTTC. This sequence encodes CATSSGTGYGYTF.